Shown below are 25 T cell receptor beta chains from a single sample sequenced in a study of blood T cell repertoires in COVID-19 (dated by TCRdb to 2020 to 2022). Libraries came from the immunoSEQ multiplex PCR assay. Entries here come from immuneACCESS through TCRdb and include only in-frame sequences with V and J called. Some clones fail to appear in such tables; in the studies checked, an unresolved V gene covers under half of the shortfall, and the cause of the remainder is unknown. For this sample the table gives 15,000 to 20,000 clones, of which around 80% were detected only once. The ten largest clones take up around 13% of the sample. Sample: peripheral blood. The receptors were gathered from a man in his forties with active or convalescent COVID-19.

The V call is TRBV6-5, the J call TRBJ1-2; D may be TRBD1 (6 bases). The CDR3 covers 14 residues. V was clipped by 2 bases and J by 1 base, with 8 bases between them. Germline loops: CDR1 MNHEY, CDR2 SVGAGI. The CDR3 reads CASSYGQLNYGYTF. For the CDR3, the DNA is TGTGCCAGCAGTTACGGACAGCTTAACTATGGCTACACCTTC.

This rearrangement joins TRBV6-5 to TRBJ1-1, with D perhaps TRBD1 (5 bases). Per germline, CDR1 MNHEY and CDR2 SVGAGI. V lost 10 bases and J 0 bases, leaving 15 bases between the germline ends. The CDR3 is 14 amino acids. The CDR3 DNA follows: TGTGCCACCGGCAGCGCGGGGCTGAACACTGAAGCTTTCTTT. As protein: CATGSAGLNTEAFF.

The V call is TRBV6-5, the J call TRBJ1-2, with no clear D. Between the trimmed V and J ends, which lost 6 bases and 6 bases, there was a span of 8 bases. CDR1 is MNHEY and CDR2 is SVGAGI in the germline V gene. The CDR3 sequence is 11 residues long. CDR3 sequence reads: CASSPGDGYTF. DNA of the CDR3: TGTGCCAGCAGCCCCGGGGATGGCTACACCTTC.

The chain carries TRBV5-6 and TRBJ2-1, with 8 bases aligning to TRBD2. The length of the CDR3 is 16 residues. J lost 7 bases, V lost 2 bases, and 11 bases had no gene match. Germline CDR1 SGHDT, CDR2 YYEEEE. CDR3 protein: CASSLRAGGPSNEQFF. As DNA, the CDR3 is TGTGCCAGCAGCTTACGGGCGGGGGGCCCTTCAAATGAGCAGTTCTTC. Combining the CDR3 with reference TRBV5-6 and TRBJ2-1 gives the whole variable domain DAGVTQSPTHLIKTRGQQVTLRCSPKSGHDTVSWYQQALGQGPQFIFQYYEEEERQRGNFPDRFSGHQFPNYSSELNVNALLLGDSALYLCASSLRAGGPSNEQFFGPGTRLTVL.

The chain recombines TRBV24-1 with TRBJ2-5, with 7 bases fitting TRBD2. With 5 bases clipped from V and 1 base from J, the junction kept 3 bases outside the gene matches. CDR3 size: 14 residues. The germline CDR1 and CDR2 sequences are KGHDR and SFDVKD. The CDR3 DNA follows: TGTGCCACCAGTGCTGGCGGGGGCCAAGAGACCCAGTACTTC. Its translation is CATSAGGGQETQYF.

The V and J genes are TRBV19 and TRBJ1-1, with TRBD1 identical over 12 bases. V shed 3 bases and J 8 bases; nucleotides not matched to a gene: 10. From germline, CDR1 is LNHDA and CDR2 SQIVND (reference sequence). This CDR3 is 16 amino acids long. The CDR3 bases are TGTGCCAGTAGTATTGGGGGACAGGGGGCGAGAACCGAAGCTTTCTTT. Protein product: CASSIGGQGARTEAFF.

The chain couples TRBV27 to TRBJ2-3; 10 bases fit TRBD2. Germline trimming cut 5 bases from V and 2 bases from J; bases unmatched to any gene: 10. This CDR3 comprises 17 residues. Germline CDR1 is MNHEY and CDR2 is SMNVEV (reference sequence). The CDR3 here is CASSPTERGGFTDTQYF. CDR3 nucleotide sequence: TGTGCCAGCAGTCCGACCGAGCGGGGGGGTTTCACAGATACGCAGTATTTT.

This chain joins TRBV4-1 and TRBJ2-7; the match to TRBD1 covers 10 bases. Germline assignment: CDR1 MGHRA and CDR2 YSYEKL. The CDR3 runs to 15 residues. V was clipped by 2 bases and J by 4 bases; unmatched bases: 5. Here the CDR3 reads CASSQSGTGAYEQYF. CDR3 DNA sequence: TGCGCCAGCAGCCAAAGTGGGACAGGGGCATACGAGCAGTACTTC.

This clone was found a few times. The rearrangement uses TRBV4-1 and TRBJ1-5; weak D call: TRBD1 (6 bases). V dropped 2 bases and J dropped 2 bases, with 10 bases sitting between them. Germline values: CDR1 MGHRA, CDR2 YSYEKL. This CDR3 region has 15 residues. As DNA, the CDR3 is TGCGCCAGCAGCCAATGGCCAGGGGGCAATCAGCCCCAGCATTTT. Its translation: CASSQWPGGNQPQHF.

This chain connects TRBV19 to TRBJ2-1; 7 bases are shared with TRBD1. The CDR3 length is 11 residues. Germline V gene sequence: CDR1 LNHDA, CDR2 SQIVND (reference sequence). Germline trimming cut 9 bases from V and 10 bases from J; bases unmatched to any gene: 6. CDR3 DNA: TGTGCCAGCACAGGGGTAAACGAGCAGTTCTTC. Translated, it gives CASTGVNEQFF.

V is TRBV7-9 and J is TRBJ1-1; 11 bases are shared with TRBD1. The CDR3 is 16 residues long. Per germline, CDR1 SEHNR and CDR2 FQNEAQ (reference sequence). V gave up 5 bases and J gave up 10 bases; unmatched junction bases: 15. In nucleotides, the CDR3 is TGTGCCAGCAGCCCTCCGGGACAGGGGGTTTTTCAAGGAGCTTTCTTT. This translates into CASSPPGQGVFQGAFF.

This chain joins TRBV2 and TRBJ1-5, with D possibly matching TRBD1 (6 bases). Germline CDR1 SNHLY, CDR2 FYNNEI. The CDR3 sequence is 15 residues long. The CDR3 loop is CASAWTEQSNQPQHF. DNA for the CDR3: TGTGCTAGCGCTTGGACAGAGCAGTCCAATCAGCCCCAGCATTTT.

This sequence joins TRBV19 and TRBJ1-4; 7 bases match TRBD1. CDR1 and CDR2 from the germline V gene are LNHDA and SQIVND (reference sequence). After removal of 4 bases from V and 4 bases from J, the junction contained 18 bases not matched to a gene. The CDR3 contains 19 residues. The CDR3 sequence is CASSNPRPRGQADNEKLFF. CDR3 sequence (DNA): TGTGCCAGTAGTAACCCGCGGCCTAGGGGGCAGGCTGATAATGAAAAACTGTTTTTT.

This clone was seen once. This sequence joins TRBV28 and TRBJ2-4; possibly TRBD2 for D (6 bases). This CDR3 is 14 amino acids long. V was clipped by 5 bases and J by 2 bases, with 10 bases between them. Germline V gene lookup returns CDR1 MDHEN and CDR2 SYDVKM. The DNA of the CDR3 is TGTGCCAGCAGTCCCGGGGGATCCAAAAACATTCAGTACTTC. As protein: CASSPGGSKNIQYF.

The chain couples TRBV5-6 to TRBJ1-2, with 7 nucleotides matching TRBD1. Germline assignment: CDR1 SGHDT and CDR2 YYEEEE. The CDR3 has 14 residues. The V and J ends lost 4 bases and 2 bases, in that order; junction bases with no gene match: 5. CDR3 sequence: CASSVLRGNYGYTF. The CDR3 nucleotides are TGTGCCAGCAGCGTACTCAGGGGGAACTATGGCTACACCTTC. Full variable domain (outside the CDR3, taken from reference TRBV5-6 and TRBJ1-2): DAGVTQSPTHLIKTRGQQVTLRCSPKSGHDTVSWYQQALGQGPQFIFQYYEEEERQRGNFPDRFSGHQFPNYSSELNVNALLLGDSALYLCASSVLRGNYGYTFGSGTRLTVV.

CDR3 protein: CASSQDPSGGGMDTQYF. The CDR3 DNA reads TGCGCCAGCAGCCAAGATCCCAGCGGGGGGGGCATGGATACGCAGTATTTT. The chain is built from TRBV4-1 and TRBJ2-3; 10 bases map to TRBD2. The length of the CDR3 is 17 residues. V gave up 0 bases and J gave up 6 bases; unmatched junction bases: 9. The germline V gene has CDR1 MGHRA and CDR2 YSYEKL.

The chain links TRBV5-8 to TRBJ1-2; D not resolved. V dropped 4 bases and J dropped 2 bases, with 6 bases sitting between them. Germline-derived CDR1 and CDR2 are SGHTS and YDEGEE. The CDR3 consists of 12 residues. Written as DNA, the CDR3 is TGTGCCAGCAGCGTAATCAACTATGGCTACACCTTC. Encoded protein: CASSVINYGYTF. The variable domain in full, completed from reference TRBV5-8 and TRBJ1-2, reads EAGVTQSPTHLIKTRGQQATLRCSPISGHTSVYWYQQALGLGLQFLLWYDEGEERNRGNFPPRFSGRQFPNYSSELNVNALELEDSALYLCASSVINYGYTFGSGTRLTVV.

The genes are TRBV5-8 and TRBJ2-7; D possibly corresponds to TRBD1 (5 bases). This CDR3 spans 13 amino acids. CDR1 is SGHTS and CDR2 is YDEGEE in the germline V gene. V was cut by 4 bases and J by 1 base, with 9 bases left in between. The CDR3 protein is CASSTDTSYEQYF. CDR3 sequence (DNA): TGTGCCAGCAGCACGGACACGTCCTACGAGCAGTACTTC.

This clone was picked up one time. The chain links TRBV5-5 to TRBJ1-4; a weak D match, TRBD1 (6 bases). Trimming removed 7 bases from V and 4 bases from J, with 17 bases in between. CDR1 SGHKS and CDR2 YYEKEE come from the germline V gene (reference sequence). The CDR3 runs 15 residues. CDR3 loop: CASLRGDNFNEKLFF. CDR3 coding DNA: TGTGCCAGCTTGCGTGGGGACAACTTTAATGAAAAACTGTTTTTT.

The rearrangement links TRBV5-1 to TRBJ2-7; the D gene is possibly TRBD2 (7 bases). CDR3 length: 15 amino acids. CDR1 and CDR2 (germline): SGHRS, YFSETQ. The V end lost 4 bases, the J end lost 4 bases, and 18 bases lay between the germline ends. This CDR3 is CASSPGGQKQYEQYF. The CDR3 coding sequence is TGCGCCAGCAGCCCCGGGGGGCAGAAGCAATACGAGCAGTACTTC.

This clone has a single count. This chain uses TRBV7-9 with TRBJ2-7; 8 bases are shared with TRBD1. This CDR3 spans 15 amino acids. Germline CDR1 reads SEHNR; CDR2 reads FQNEAQ (reference sequence). The V and J ends lost 1 base and 3 bases, in that order; junction bases with no gene match: 5. The CDR3 loop is CASSLGFGQGYEQYF. The CDR3 bases are TGTGCCAGCAGCTTAGGGTTCGGACAGGGCTACGAGCAGTACTTC. The entire variable domain, with the rest obtained from reference TRBV7-9 and TRBJ2-7, is as follows: DTGVSQNPRHKITKRGQNVTFRCDPISEHNRLYWYRQTLGQGPEFLTYFQNEAQLEKSRLLSDRFSAERPKGSFSTLEIQRTEQGDSAMYLCASSLGFGQGYEQYFGPGTRLTVT.

The rearrangement uses TRBV27 and TRBJ1-1, with D maybe TRBD1 (5 bases). Trimming removed 8 bases from V and 2 bases from J, with 18 bases in between. This CDR3 has 15 amino acids. The germline V gene encodes CDR1 MNHEY and CDR2 SMNVEV (reference sequence). The CDR3 region is CASAPRQSLNTEAFF. The CDR3 DNA reads TGTGCCAGCGCCCCAAGACAGAGCCTCAACACTGAAGCTTTCTTT.

The chain carries TRBV11-2 and TRBJ2-4; D may be TRBD1 (5 bases). This CDR3 region has 12 residues. The V gene lost 3 bases and the J gene lost 8 bases, with 8 bases spanning the gap. Per germline, CDR1 SGHAT and CDR2 FQNNGV. CDR3 region: CASSFDRDIQYF. The CDR3 nucleotides are TGTGCCAGCAGCTTCGACAGAGACATTCAGTACTTC.

The rearrangement links TRBV10-3 to TRBJ2-3, with D hard to call. CDR3 length: 14 amino acids. Germline V CDR1 and CDR2: ENHRY, SYGVKD. V was clipped by 3 bases and J by 0 bases, with 7 bases between them. The CDR3 bases are TGTGCCATCAGTGAATACTTTAGCACAGATACGCAGTATTTT. This gives the protein CAISEYFSTDTQYF.

The chain joins TRBV19 to TRBJ1-4; possibly TRBD1 for D (6 bases). This CDR3 is built from 15 residues. Per the germline V gene, CDR1 is LNHDA and CDR2 is SQIVND (reference sequence). V lost 4 bases to trimming and J lost 7 bases, with 16 bases between them. The CDR3 DNA reads TGTGCCAGTAGTAAAATCCCAGGGGTTCGTGAAAAACTGTTTTTT. It translates to CASSKIPGVREKLFF.